The next 2 T cell receptor beta chains were all read from a single sample in a study of blood T cells in healthy people across ages. Primers used in a second PCR of about 7 to 12 cycles were a sample-barcoded 5' primer and a J-beta primer mix. TCRdb called the 5' RACE reads again in MiXCR, with one record for every CDR3 protein. The sample yields about 780,000 distinct CDR3 sequences, under 80% seen once. What was sequenced was blood. The source of these receptors is a man aged 30 to 39 in good health.

This clonotype was counted a few times. The genes are TRBV29-1 and TRBJ1-2, with D maybe TRBD1 (5 bases). CDR3 length: 11 amino acids. CDR1 is SQVTM, CDR2 ANQGSEA, per germline. Trimming took 7 bases from V and 4 from J, leaving 10 bases between them. CDR3 coding DNA: TGCAGCGCCAGGGAGGCCTATGGCTACACCTTC. Amino acids: CSAREAYGYTF.

This chain uses TRBV27 with TRBJ2-7; D uncertain. CDR3 length: 13 residues. Germline CDR1 is MNHEY and CDR2 is SMNVEV (reference sequence). The V and J ends lost 5 bases and 2 bases respectively, with 10 bases between them. As DNA, the CDR3 is TGTGCCAGCAGTCTCAGGAGCCCCTACGAGCAGTACTTC. As protein: CASSLRSPYEQYF.